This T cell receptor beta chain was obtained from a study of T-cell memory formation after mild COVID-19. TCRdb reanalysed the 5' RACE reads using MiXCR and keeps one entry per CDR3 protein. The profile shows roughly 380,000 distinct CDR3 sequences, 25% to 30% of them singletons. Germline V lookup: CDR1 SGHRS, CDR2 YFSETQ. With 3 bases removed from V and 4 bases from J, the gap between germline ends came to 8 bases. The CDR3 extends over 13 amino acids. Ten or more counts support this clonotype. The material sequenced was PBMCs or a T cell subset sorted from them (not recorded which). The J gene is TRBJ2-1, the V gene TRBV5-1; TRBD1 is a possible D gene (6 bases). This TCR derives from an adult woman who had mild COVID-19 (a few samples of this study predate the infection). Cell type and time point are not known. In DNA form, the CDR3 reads TGCGCCAGCAGCTGGACAGCGTACAATGAGCAGTTCTTC. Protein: CASSWTAYNEQFF.